This entry describes one T cell receptor (beta chain). Its antigen remains unidentified. The CDR3 length is 14 residues. Trimming took 6 bases from V and 4 from J; bases not matched to a gene: 10. Germline CDR1 SGHRS, CDR2 YFSETQ. This sample is part of a study of a mutant IDH1 vaccine in newly diagnosed glioma. Study as a whole: Of the patients given treatment, around 62% were male and roughly 38% were female, and a mean age of roughly 40 years was recorded. Patients previously underwent radiotherapy, temozolomide, or both, and most underwent both.

Profiling relied on immunoSEQ multiplex PCR, and the TCRdb table lists in-frame clones only, not all of them. This sample has 100,000 to 120,000 clones, with approximately 87% found just once. Time point described: week 11, during vaccination. What each vaccine dose contained was 300 ug of mutant IDH1 20-mer peptide, accompanied by topical imiquimod. J is TRBJ2-7 and V is TRBV5-1; TRBD2 matches 7 bases. Sequenced here: PBMCs, sampled from a glioma patient whose treatment included an IDH1 peptide vaccine. The clonotype originates from a woman between 45 and 60 years old with glioma. CDR3 region: CASKRASGVYEQYF. DNA of the CDR3: TGCGCCAGCAAAAGGGCTAGCGGTGTATACGAGCAGTACTTC.